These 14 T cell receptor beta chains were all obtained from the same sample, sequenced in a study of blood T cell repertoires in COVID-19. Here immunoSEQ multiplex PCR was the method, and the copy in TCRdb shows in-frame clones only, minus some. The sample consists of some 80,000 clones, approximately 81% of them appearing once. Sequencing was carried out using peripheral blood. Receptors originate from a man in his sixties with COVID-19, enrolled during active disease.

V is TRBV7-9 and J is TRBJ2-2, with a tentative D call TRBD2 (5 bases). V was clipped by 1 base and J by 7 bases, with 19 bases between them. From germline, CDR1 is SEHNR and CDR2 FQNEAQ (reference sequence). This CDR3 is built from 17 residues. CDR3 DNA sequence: TGTGCCAGCAGCTTAGATAGCCAGGCGGGTCGGAGCGGGGAGCTGTTTTTT. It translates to CASSLDSQAGRSGELFF.

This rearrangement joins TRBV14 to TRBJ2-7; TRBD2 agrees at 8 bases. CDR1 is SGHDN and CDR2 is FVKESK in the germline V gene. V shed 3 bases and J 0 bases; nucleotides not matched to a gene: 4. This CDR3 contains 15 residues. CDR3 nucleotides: TGTGCCAGCAGCCATGAACTAGCGGCCTCCTACGAGCAGTACTTC. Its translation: CASSHELAASYEQYF.

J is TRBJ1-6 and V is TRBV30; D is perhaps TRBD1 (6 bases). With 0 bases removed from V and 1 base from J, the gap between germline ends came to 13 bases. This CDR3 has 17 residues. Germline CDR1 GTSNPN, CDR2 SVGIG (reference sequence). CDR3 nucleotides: TGTGCCTGGAGTGTACTCAGGGGTGGGTCCTATAATTCACCCCTCCACTTT. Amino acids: CAWSVLRGGSYNSPLHF.

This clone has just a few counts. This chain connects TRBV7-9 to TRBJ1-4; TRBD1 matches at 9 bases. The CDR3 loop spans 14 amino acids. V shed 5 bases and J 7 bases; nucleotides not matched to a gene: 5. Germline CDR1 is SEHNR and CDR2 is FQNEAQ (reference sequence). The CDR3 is CASSPGQGSEKLFF. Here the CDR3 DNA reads TGTGCCAGCAGCCCGGGACAGGGTAGTGAAAAACTGTTTTTT.

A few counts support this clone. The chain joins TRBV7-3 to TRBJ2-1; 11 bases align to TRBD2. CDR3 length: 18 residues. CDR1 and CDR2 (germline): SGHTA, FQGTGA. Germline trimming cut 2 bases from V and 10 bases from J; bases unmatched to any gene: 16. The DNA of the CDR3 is TGTGCCAGCAGCTTATCAGGGGGCGCGTTAACTAGCGGGAGCGAGCAGTTCTTC. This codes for CASSLSGGALTSGSEQFF.

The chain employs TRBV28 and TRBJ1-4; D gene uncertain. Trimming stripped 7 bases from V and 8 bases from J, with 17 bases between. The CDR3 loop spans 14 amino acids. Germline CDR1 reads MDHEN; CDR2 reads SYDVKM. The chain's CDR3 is CASNGRQPGEKLFF. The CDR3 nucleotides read TGTGCCAGCAATGGGCGTCAACCTGGAGAAAAACTGTTTTTT.

CDR3 DNA sequence: TGCGCCAGCAGCTCGACATCTCCGGGACAGGGGACCGGGGAGCTGTTTTTT. Its translation: CASSSTSPGQGTGELFF. The chain couples TRBV5-1 to TRBJ2-2; 10 positions agree with TRBD1. With V trimmed by 3 bases and J by 5 bases, 10 bases remained unmatched. CDR3 length equals 17 residues. CDR1 and CDR2 (germline): SGHRS, YFSETQ. The full variable domain, rest sourced from reference TRBV5-1 and TRBJ2-2, is KAGVTQTPRYLIKTRGQQVTLSCSPISGHRSVSWYQQTPGQGLQFLFEYFSETQRNKGNFPGRFSGRQFSNSRSEMNVSTLELGDSALYLCASSSTSPGQGTGELFFGEGSRLTVL.

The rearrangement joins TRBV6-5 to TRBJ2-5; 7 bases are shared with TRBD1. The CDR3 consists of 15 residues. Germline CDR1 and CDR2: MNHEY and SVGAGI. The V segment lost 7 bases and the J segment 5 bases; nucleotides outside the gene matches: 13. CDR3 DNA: TGTGCCAGCAACAGAGACCCCGGACAGGAGGAGACCCAGTACTTC. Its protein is CASNRDPGQEETQYF.

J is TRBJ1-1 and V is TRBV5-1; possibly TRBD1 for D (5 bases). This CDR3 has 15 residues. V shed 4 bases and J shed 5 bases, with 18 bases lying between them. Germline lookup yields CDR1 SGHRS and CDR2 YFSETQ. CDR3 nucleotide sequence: TGCGCCAGCAGCCGGTCCCCGACAGACCAGACTGAAGCTTTCTTT. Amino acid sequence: CASSRSPTDQTEAFF.

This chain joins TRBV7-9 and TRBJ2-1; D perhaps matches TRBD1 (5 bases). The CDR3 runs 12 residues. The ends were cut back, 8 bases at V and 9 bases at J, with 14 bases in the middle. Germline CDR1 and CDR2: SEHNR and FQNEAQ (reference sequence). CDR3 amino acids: CASDQPGPEQFF. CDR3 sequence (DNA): TGTGCCAGCGATCAGCCAGGGCCTGAGCAGTTCTTC.

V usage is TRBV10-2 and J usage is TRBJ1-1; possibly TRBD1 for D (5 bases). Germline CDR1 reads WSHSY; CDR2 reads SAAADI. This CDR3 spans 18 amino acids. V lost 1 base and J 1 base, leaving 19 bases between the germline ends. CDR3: CASSEWAGRSQRNTEAFF. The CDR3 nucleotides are TGCGCCAGCAGTGAGTGGGCAGGGAGGTCGCAAAGGAACACTGAAGCTTTCTTT.

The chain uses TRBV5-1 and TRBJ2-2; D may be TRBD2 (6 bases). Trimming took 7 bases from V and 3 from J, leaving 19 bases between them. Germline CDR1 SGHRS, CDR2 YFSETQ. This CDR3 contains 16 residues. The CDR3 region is CASRPPSSGDTGELFF. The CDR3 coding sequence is TGCGCCAGCCGGCCCCCGAGTAGCGGAGACACCGGGGAGCTGTTTTTT.

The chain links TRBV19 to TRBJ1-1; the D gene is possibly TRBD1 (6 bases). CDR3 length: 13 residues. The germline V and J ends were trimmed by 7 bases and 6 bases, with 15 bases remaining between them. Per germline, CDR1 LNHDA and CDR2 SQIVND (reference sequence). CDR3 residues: CASTQGIGAEAFF. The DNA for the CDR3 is TGTGCCAGTACGCAGGGGATCGGGGCTGAAGCTTTCTTT.

This CDR3 reads CASSMGSPNEQFF. DNA of the CDR3: TGTGCCAGTAGTATGGGTAGCCCCAATGAGCAGTTCTTC. This rearrangement joins TRBV19 to TRBJ2-1; D gene ambiguous. The germline gives CDR1 LNHDA, CDR2 SQIVND (reference sequence). V lost 3 bases and J 6 bases, leaving 9 bases between the germline ends. CDR3 length: 13 residues.